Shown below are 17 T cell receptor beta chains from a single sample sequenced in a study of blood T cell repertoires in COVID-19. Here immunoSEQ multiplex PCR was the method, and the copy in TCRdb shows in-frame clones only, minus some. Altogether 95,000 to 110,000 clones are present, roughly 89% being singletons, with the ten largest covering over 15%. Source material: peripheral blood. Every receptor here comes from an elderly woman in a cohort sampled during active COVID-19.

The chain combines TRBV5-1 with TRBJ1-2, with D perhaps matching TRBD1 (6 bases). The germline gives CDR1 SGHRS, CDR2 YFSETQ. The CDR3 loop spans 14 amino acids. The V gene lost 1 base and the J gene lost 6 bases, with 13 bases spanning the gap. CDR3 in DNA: TGCGCCAGCAGCTTGCGGACAGCTTCCGATGGCTACACCTTC. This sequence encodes CASSLRTASDGYTF.

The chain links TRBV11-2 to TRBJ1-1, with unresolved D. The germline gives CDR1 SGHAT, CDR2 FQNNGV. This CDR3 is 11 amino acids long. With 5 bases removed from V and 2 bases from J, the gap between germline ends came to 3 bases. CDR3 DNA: TGTGCCAGCAGCCAAAACACTGAAGCTTTCTTT. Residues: CASSQNTEAFF.

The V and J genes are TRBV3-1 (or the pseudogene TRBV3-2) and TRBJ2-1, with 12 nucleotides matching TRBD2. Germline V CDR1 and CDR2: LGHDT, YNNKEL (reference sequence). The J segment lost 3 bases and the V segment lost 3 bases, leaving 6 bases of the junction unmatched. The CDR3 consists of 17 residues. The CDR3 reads CASSQDGLAGIYNEQFF. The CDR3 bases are TGTGCCAGCAGCCAGGACGGACTAGCGGGAATCTACAATGAGCAGTTCTTC.

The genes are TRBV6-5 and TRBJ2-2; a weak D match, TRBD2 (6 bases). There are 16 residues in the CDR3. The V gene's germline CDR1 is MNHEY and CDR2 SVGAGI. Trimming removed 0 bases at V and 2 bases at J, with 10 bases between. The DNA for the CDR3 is TGTGCCAGCAGTTACTCGTGGGACTCTAACACCGGGGAGCTGTTTTTT. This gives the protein CASSYSWDSNTGELFF.

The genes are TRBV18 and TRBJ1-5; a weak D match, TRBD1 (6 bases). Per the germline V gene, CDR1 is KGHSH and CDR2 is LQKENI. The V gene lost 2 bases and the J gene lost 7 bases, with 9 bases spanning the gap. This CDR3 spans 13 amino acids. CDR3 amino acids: CASSPGGGQPQHF. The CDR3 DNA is TGTGCCAGCTCACCAGGGGGCGGACAGCCCCAGCATTTT.

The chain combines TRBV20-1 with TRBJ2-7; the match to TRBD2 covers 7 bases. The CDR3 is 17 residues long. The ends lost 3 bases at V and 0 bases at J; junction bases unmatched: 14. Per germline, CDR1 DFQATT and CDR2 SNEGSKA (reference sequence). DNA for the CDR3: TGCAGTGCTAGTCCCATCGGGGGGTCCGGCGGCTCCTACGAGCAGTACTTC. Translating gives CSASPIGGSGGSYEQYF.

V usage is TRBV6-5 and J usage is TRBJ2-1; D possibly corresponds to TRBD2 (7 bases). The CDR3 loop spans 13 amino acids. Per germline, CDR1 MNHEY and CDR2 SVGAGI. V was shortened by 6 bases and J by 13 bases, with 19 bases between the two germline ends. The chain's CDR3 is CASSRGLAGAQFF. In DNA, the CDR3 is TGTGCCAGCAGCCGGGGGTTGGCGGGGGCTCAGTTCTTC.

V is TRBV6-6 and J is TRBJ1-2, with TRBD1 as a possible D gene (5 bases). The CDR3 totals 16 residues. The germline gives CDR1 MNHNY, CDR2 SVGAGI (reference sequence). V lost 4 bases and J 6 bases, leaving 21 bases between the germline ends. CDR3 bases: TGTGCCAGCAGTTCCCCAGAGGACAAGTTTGAGAATGGCTACACCTTC. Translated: CASSSPEDKFENGYTF.

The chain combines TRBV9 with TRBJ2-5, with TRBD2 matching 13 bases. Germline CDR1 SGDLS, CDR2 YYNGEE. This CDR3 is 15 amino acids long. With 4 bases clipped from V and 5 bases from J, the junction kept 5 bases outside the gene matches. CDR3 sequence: CASSFGLAGAETQYF. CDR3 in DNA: TGTGCCAGCAGCTTTGGACTAGCGGGGGCTGAGACCCAGTACTTC.

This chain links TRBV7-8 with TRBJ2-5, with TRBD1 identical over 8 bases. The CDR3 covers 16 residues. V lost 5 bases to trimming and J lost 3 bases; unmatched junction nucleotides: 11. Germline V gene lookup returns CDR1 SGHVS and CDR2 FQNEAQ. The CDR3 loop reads CASSGYYGQGKETQYF. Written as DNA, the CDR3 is TGTGCCAGCAGCGGATATTACGGACAGGGCAAAGAGACCCAGTACTTC.

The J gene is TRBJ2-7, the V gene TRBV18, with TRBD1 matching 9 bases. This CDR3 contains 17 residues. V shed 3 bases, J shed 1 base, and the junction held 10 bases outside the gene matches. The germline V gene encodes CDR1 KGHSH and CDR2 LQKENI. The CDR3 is CASSPRSSGQGSYEQYF. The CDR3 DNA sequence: TGTGCCAGCTCACCTCGGAGCTCGGGACAGGGTTCCTACGAGCAGTACTTC.

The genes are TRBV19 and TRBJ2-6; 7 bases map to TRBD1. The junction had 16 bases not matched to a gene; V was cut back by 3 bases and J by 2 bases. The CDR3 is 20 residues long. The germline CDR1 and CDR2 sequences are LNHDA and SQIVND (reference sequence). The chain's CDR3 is CASSILRGRQGIAGANVLTF. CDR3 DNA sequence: TGTGCCAGTAGTATTTTGCGAGGGAGACAGGGAATCGCTGGGGCCAACGTCCTGACTTTC.

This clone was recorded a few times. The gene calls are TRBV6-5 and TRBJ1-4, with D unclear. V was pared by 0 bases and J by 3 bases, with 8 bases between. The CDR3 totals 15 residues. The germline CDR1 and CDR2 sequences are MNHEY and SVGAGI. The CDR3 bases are TGTGCCAGCAGTTACTCTGGGCAACCTAATGAAAAACTGTTTTTT. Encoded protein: CASSYSGQPNEKLFF.

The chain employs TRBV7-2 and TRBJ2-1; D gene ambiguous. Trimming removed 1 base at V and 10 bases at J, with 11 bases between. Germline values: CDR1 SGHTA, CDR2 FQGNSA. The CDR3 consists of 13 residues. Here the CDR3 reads CASSLVRSTEQFF. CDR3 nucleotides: TGTGCCAGCAGCTTAGTCCGGTCTACGGAGCAGTTCTTC.

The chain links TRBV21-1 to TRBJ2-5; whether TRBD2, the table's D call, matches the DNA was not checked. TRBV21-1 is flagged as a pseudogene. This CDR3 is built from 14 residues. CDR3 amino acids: CASSYKPGQETQYF. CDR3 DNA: TGTGCCAGCAGCTATAAGCCGGGGCAAGAGACCCAGTACTTC.

Here the CDR3 DNA reads TGCGCCAGCAGGCTGACAGGCAGCTCGAATCAGCCCCAGCATTTT. Protein product: CASRLTGSSNQPQHF. V usage is TRBV5-1 and J usage is TRBJ1-5; the D gene is possibly TRBD1 (6 bases). Trimming pared 5 bases from V and 4 bases from J, leaving 16 bases between. Per the germline V gene, CDR1 is SGHRS and CDR2 is YFSETQ. CDR3 size: 15 residues.

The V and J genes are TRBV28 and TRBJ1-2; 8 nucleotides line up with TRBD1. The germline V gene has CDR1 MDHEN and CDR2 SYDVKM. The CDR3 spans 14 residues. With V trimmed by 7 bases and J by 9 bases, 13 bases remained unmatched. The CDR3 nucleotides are TGTGCCAGCATCCCGGGACAGGAGGGATTTAGCTACACCTTC. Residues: CASIPGQEGFSYTF.